These 30 T cell receptor beta chains were all obtained from the same sample, sequenced in a study of T-cell memory formation after mild COVID-19. One entry per CDR3 protein, called by TCRdb with MiXCR from the 5' RACE reads. Of about 360,000 distinct CDR3 sequences in the sample, around 14% were seen once. The sample comprised PBMCs or a T cell subset sorted from them (not recorded which). The receptor source for this set is a man aged 18 to 35 who had mild COVID-19 (a few samples of this study predate the infection). Cell type and time point are not known.

The table lists this clonotype with many counts. J is TRBJ2-5 and V is TRBV10-3; 8 bases agree with TRBD2. CDR1 ENHRY and CDR2 SYGVKD come from the germline V gene. Trimming at V came to 5 bases and at J to 4 bases, leaving 9 bases not matched to a gene. The CDR3 is made up of 15 amino acids. The CDR3 DNA sequence: TGTGCCATCAGTCCCGGGACTAGTGGGGGAGAGACCCAGTACTTC. Amino acids: CAISPGTSGGETQYF.

This chain connects TRBV21-1 to TRBJ1-2. TRBV21-1 is labeled a pseudogene. The CDR3 is 15 amino acids. The CDR3 is CASSPDGPWIYGYTF. The CDR3 bases are TGTGCCAGCAGCCCCGACGGGCCTTGGATCTATGGCTACACCTTC.

This chain uses TRBV7-9 with TRBJ1-1; D unclear. The ends were cut back, 4 bases at V and 1 base at J, with 7 bases in the middle. CDR1 and CDR2 from the germline V gene are SEHNR and FQNEAQ (reference sequence). The CDR3 is 13 amino acids. In DNA, the CDR3 is TGTGCCAGCAGCTCAAGCGCGAACACTGAAGCTTTCTTT. Amino acid sequence: CASSSSANTEAFF.

The chain employs TRBV12-3 or TRBV12-4 and TRBJ1-6; TRBD1 might be the D (5 bases). Trimming left V 2 bases short and J 10 bases short, with 12 bases between. The CDR3 is 14 amino acids. In DNA, the CDR3 is TGTGCCAGCAGTTTAAACGGGCGGGGCTCACCCCTCCACTTT. It encodes CASSLNGRGSPLHF.

This clonotype was counted between two and nine times. The chain employs TRBV10-3 and TRBJ2-2; D unclear. CDR1 and CDR2 from the germline V gene are ENHRY and SYGVKD. Trimming stripped 0 bases from V and 5 bases from J, with 10 bases between. This CDR3 has 15 residues. DNA of the CDR3: TGTGCCATCAGTGAGTCTTTGTCCGCAACCGGGGAGCTGTTTTTT. It specifies CAISESLSATGELFF.

This clonotype occurred a few times. The J gene is TRBJ2-1, the V gene TRBV15; D remains ambiguous. This CDR3 region has 17 residues. V was clipped by 3 bases and J by 0 bases, with 15 bases between them. CDR1 and CDR2 (germline): LNHNV, YYDKDF (reference sequence). CDR3 sequence: CATSSRSLWASYNEQFF. CDR3 bases: TGTGCCACCAGCAGCCGTAGTTTGTGGGCCTCCTACAATGAGCAGTTCTTC.

The J gene is TRBJ2-4, the V gene TRBV15, with a tentative D call TRBD2 (6 bases). CDR1 and CDR2 (germline): LNHNV, YYDKDF (reference sequence). With 5 bases removed from V and 0 bases from J, the gap between germline ends came to 14 bases. The length of the CDR3 is 16 residues. CDR3 sequence (DNA): TGTGCCACCAGCCGGGACTTAGGCCCAGCCAAAAACATTCAGTACTTC. It yields the protein CATSRDLGPAKNIQYF. Full variable domain (missing parts from reference TRBV15 and TRBJ2-4): DAMVIQNPRYQVTQFGKPVTLSCSQTLNHNVMYWYQQKSSQAPKLLFHYYDKDFNNEADTPDNFQSRRPNTSFCFLDIRSPGLGDTAMYLCATSRDLGPAKNIQYFGAGTRLSVL.

This clonotype has only a few counts. The genes are TRBV6-1 and TRBJ2-5; D is possibly TRBD1 (5 bases). Looked up from germline, CDR1 is MNHNS and CDR2 is SASEGT. The length of the CDR3 is 14 residues. The ends were cut back, 2 bases at V and 5 bases at J, with 12 bases in the middle. Written as DNA, the CDR3 is TGTGCCAGCAGTGAATCAAGGGGTCGTGAGACCCAGTACTTC. Translated, it gives CASSESRGRETQYF.

The chain is built from TRBV7-3 and TRBJ1-2; D perhaps matches TRBD1 (5 bases). V shed 2 bases and J shed 6 bases, with 16 bases lying between them. The CDR3 loop spans 15 amino acids. Germline CDR1 reads SGHTA; CDR2 reads FQGTGA. The CDR3 bases are TGTGCCAGCAGCTTAGGTCGGGGGTTGATGGATGGCTACACCTTC. It yields the protein CASSLGRGLMDGYTF.

This rearrangement joins TRBV12-3 or TRBV12-4 to TRBJ1-1, with unresolved D. This CDR3 has 15 residues. The V and J ends lost 2 bases and 1 base respectively, with 11 bases between them. DNA for the CDR3: TGTGCCAGCAGTTTATTGGTCGGGTCGAACACTGAAGCTTTCTTT. It codes for CASSLLVGSNTEAFF.

This clonotype was recorded a few times. The chain links TRBV12-3 or TRBV12-4 to TRBJ1-2; D is perhaps TRBD1 (6 bases). This CDR3 contains 15 residues. Deletions cut 6 bases from V and 7 bases from J, with 21 bases between. This chain's CDR3 is CASSLTRGGILGYTF. DNA for the CDR3: TGTGCCAGCAGCCTTACCAGGGGAGGGATTCTTGGCTACACCTTC.

J is TRBJ2-2 and V is TRBV2; D is possibly TRBD2 (5 bases). CDR1 is SNHLY and CDR2 is FYNNEI in the germline V gene. Trimming stripped 6 bases from V and 8 bases from J, with 10 bases between. The CDR3 has 12 amino acids. This CDR3 is CASRDGEGELFF. Written as DNA, the CDR3 is TGTGCCAGCAGAGACGGGGAAGGGGAGCTGTTTTTT.

This clonotype was detected a few times. This chain connects TRBV28 to TRBJ2-2; no firm D call. Germline CDR1 and CDR2: MDHEN and SYDVKM. Between the trimmed V and J ends, which lost 6 bases and 6 bases, there was a span of 11 bases. This CDR3 region has 13 residues. The CDR3 loop is CASRADVAGELFF. The DNA for the CDR3 is TGTGCCAGCAGAGCTGACGTGGCCGGGGAGCTGTTTTTT. Drawing the rest from reference TRBV28 and TRBJ2-2, the complete variable domain is DVKVTQSSRYLVKRTGEKVFLECVQDMDHENMFWYRQDPGLGLRLIYFSYDVKMKEKGDIPEGYSVSREKKERFSLILESASTNQTSMYLCASRADVAGELFFGEGSRLTVL.

The sample holds a few counts of this clonotype. The CDR3 sequence: CASSFRQGAGTGELFF. The CDR3 DNA sequence: TGTGCCAGCAGTTTCAGACAGGGGGCTGGCACCGGGGAGCTGTTTTTT. The chain carries TRBV28 and TRBJ2-2, with 10 positions matching TRBD1. J was trimmed by 4 bases and V by 3 bases; bases with no gene match: 5. CDR1 MDHEN and CDR2 SYDVKM come from the germline V gene. The CDR3 is 16 residues long. Full variable domain (outside the CDR3, taken from reference TRBV28 and TRBJ2-2): DVKVTQSSRYLVKRTGEKVFLECVQDMDHENMFWYRQDPGLGLRLIYFSYDVKMKEKGDIPEGYSVSREKKERFSLILESASTNQTSMYLCASSFRQGAGTGELFFGEGSRLTVL.

This clonotype came up a few times. The CDR3 nucleotides are TGTGCCTGGAGTTGGGGGGAGAGGGAGCAGTACTTC. Translated, it gives CAWSWGEREQYF. J is TRBJ2-7 and V is TRBV30; weak D call: TRBD2 (6 bases). V was pared by 2 bases and J by 7 bases, with 12 bases between. From germline, CDR1 is GTSNPN and CDR2 SVGIG (reference sequence). The CDR3 loop spans 12 amino acids.

This clonotype was picked up a small number of times. V gene TRBV24-1 combines with J gene TRBJ1-1; D ambiguous. There are 15 residues in the CDR3. The V gene's germline CDR1 is KGHDR and CDR2 SFDVKD. The V gene lost 0 bases and the J gene lost 1 base, with 8 bases spanning the gap. CDR3 amino acids: CATSDLDPWNTEAFF. CDR3 sequence (DNA): TGTGCCACCAGTGATTTGGACCCTTGGAACACTGAAGCTTTCTTT.

The V gene is TRBV18, the J gene TRBJ1-2; D not certain. Trimming took 3 bases from V and 3 from J, leaving 8 bases between them. The CDR3 length is 13 residues. In germline, CDR1 is KGHSH, CDR2 LQKENI. The CDR3: CASSPDPYYGYTF. CDR3 coding DNA: TGTGCCAGCTCACCCGACCCCTACTATGGCTACACCTTC.

The chain employs TRBV4-1 and TRBJ1-2; D is undetermined. The CDR3 extends over 16 amino acids. Between the trimmed V and J ends, which lost 6 bases and 8 bases, there was a span of 25 bases. Germline V gene data show CDR1 as MGHRA and CDR2 as YSYEKL. The CDR3 DNA reads as TGCGCCAGCAGGCGCCAGGAGTCTCCCACTCAATCGGGCTACACCTTC. Amino acid sequence: CASRRQESPTQSGYTF.

V is TRBV10-2 and J is TRBJ1-1; a weak D match, TRBD1 (6 bases). The CDR3 totals 13 residues. The germline CDR1 and CDR2 sequences are WSHSY and SAAADI. The ends were cut back, 7 bases at V and 0 bases at J, with 9 bases in the middle. The CDR3 region has the DNA TGCGCCAGCACTCGACAGGTGAACACTGAAGCTTTCTTT. Its translation: CASTRQVNTEAFF.

J is TRBJ2-6 and V is TRBV24-1; D is uncertain. Trimming stripped 1 base from V and 0 bases from J, with 6 bases between. CDR1 KGHDR and CDR2 SFDVKD come from the germline V gene. The CDR3 consists of 16 residues. Here the CDR3 reads CATSDFGRSGANVLTF. In DNA form, the CDR3 reads TGTGCCACCAGTGATTTCGGCCGCTCTGGGGCCAACGTCCTGACTTTC.

V usage is TRBV9 and J usage is TRBJ2-3; tentatively, D is TRBD2 (5 bases). This CDR3 comprises 15 residues. The ends were cut back, 4 bases at V and 1 base at J, with 13 bases in the middle. CDR1 SGDLS and CDR2 YYNGEE come from the germline V gene. The CDR3 is CASSSWGSGTDTQYF. DNA for the CDR3: TGTGCCAGCAGCTCTTGGGGTAGCGGCACAGATACGCAGTATTTT.

This clonotype was picked up a small number of times. V gene TRBV7-9 combines with J gene TRBJ1-5; no firm D call. V was trimmed by 0 bases and J by 7 bases, leaving 7 bases between them. This CDR3 comprises 13 residues. The germline V gene has CDR1 SEHNR and CDR2 FQNEAQ (reference sequence). The CDR3 DNA follows: TGTGCCAGCAGCTTAGCGTATGGGCAGCCCCAGCATTTT. It encodes CASSLAYGQPQHF.

This clonotype was counted only a few times. V is TRBV7-9 and J is TRBJ2-1, with D unclear. This CDR3 is 16 amino acids long. CDR1 and CDR2 from the germline V gene are SEHNR and FQNEAQ (reference sequence). Trimming pared 1 base from V and 0 bases from J, leaving 10 bases between. The CDR3 DNA reads TGTGCCAGCAGCTTAGAAAAGATTTTCTCCTACAATGAGCAGTTCTTC. It codes for CASSLEKIFSYNEQFF.

This clonotype was seen only a few times. This CDR3 reads CASSLFGVDTSNYGYTF. The CDR3 DNA reads TGTGCCAGCAGTCTCTTTGGGGTGGACACTTCTAACTATGGCTACACCTTC. This sequence joins TRBV6-1 and TRBJ1-2; D perhaps matches TRBD1 (5 bases). V was clipped by 5 bases and J by 0 bases, with 19 bases between them. Germline lookup yields CDR1 MNHNS and CDR2 SASEGT. The CDR3 spans 17 residues.

This clonotype has more than one count but fewer than ten. The chain joins TRBV6-6 to TRBJ1-6, with D maybe TRBD1 (5 bases). V lost 0 bases to trimming and J lost 7 bases, with 10 bases between them. This CDR3 spans 15 amino acids. Germline V CDR1 and CDR2: MNHNY, SVGAGI (reference sequence). The CDR3 coding sequence is TGTGCCAGCAGTTACTCGCGGGACGGGAATTCACCCCTCCACTTT. Its protein product is CASSYSRDGNSPLHF.

The chain has TRBV12-3 or TRBV12-4 and TRBJ2-7; D not certain. This CDR3 has 12 amino acids. The V gene lost 3 bases and the J gene lost 6 bases, with 9 bases spanning the gap. CDR3 in DNA: TGTGCCAGCAGTTTTGGTGACACCGAGCAGTACGTC. This gives the protein CASSFGDTEQYV.

J is TRBJ2-2 and V is TRBV5-1, with TRBD1 matching over 12 bases. The CDR3 has 15 residues. CDR1 is SGHRS and CDR2 is YFSETQ in the germline V gene. The V and J ends lost 8 bases and 4 bases, in that order; junction bases with no gene match: 6. Written as DNA, the CDR3 is TGCGCCAGTAAACCGGGACAGGGGGCCACCGGGGAGCTGTTTTTT. It specifies CASKPGQGATGELFF.

The chain has TRBV5-5 and TRBJ2-1; no clear D. The CDR3 covers 13 residues. V lost 4 bases and J lost 6, with 11 bases in between. Germline-derived CDR1 and CDR2 are SGHKS and YYEKEE (reference sequence). For the CDR3, the DNA is TGTGCCAGCAGCATAACAGTATCCAATGAGCAGTTCTTC. Encoded protein: CASSITVSNEQFF.

A few counts support this clonotype. The chain employs TRBV4-2 and TRBJ1-1, with D possibly being TRBD1 (5 bases). The CDR3 runs to 17 residues. Deletions cut 2 bases from V and 1 base from J, with 17 bases between. Germline V gene lookup returns CDR1 LGHNA and CDR2 YNFKEQ. The CDR3 nucleotides are TGTGCCAGCAGCCAAAGGAATCTGGGGGGGTCGAACACTGAAGCTTTCTTT. This encodes CASSQRNLGGSNTEAFF.

This clonotype has a handful of counts. The chain uses TRBV6-5 and TRBJ1-6, with D possibly matching TRBD1 (5 bases). Trimming took 2 bases from V and 10 from J, leaving 15 bases between them. The CDR3 totals 15 residues. CDR1 and CDR2 (germline): MNHEY, SVGAGI. The CDR3 reads CASSYLGGRESPLHF. In DNA, the CDR3 is TGTGCCAGCAGTTACCTCGGGGGTAGGGAATCACCCCTCCACTTT.